These 10 T cell receptor beta chains share one sample of origin, sequenced in a study of blood T cell repertoires in COVID-19. The table came from immunoSEQ multiplex PCR; TCRdb's copy has only in-frame clones and leaves some out. The sample contains 300,000 to 450,000 clones, about 89% of which appear only once. The sequenced sample consisted of peripheral blood. The receptors shown here come from a woman aged 25-40 years with COVID-19, enrolled during active disease.

This clone appeared a single time. CDR3 loop: CASSQDLDTQYF. The CDR3 DNA reads TGCGCCAGCAGCCAAGATCTCGATACGCAGTATTTT. The chain combines TRBV4-3 with TRBJ2-3; D is undetermined. Trimming removed 0 bases from V and 6 bases from J, with 4 bases in between. The CDR3 is 12 amino acids. CDR1 is LGHNA, CDR2 YSLEER, per germline.

The chain carries TRBV5-4 and TRBJ2-7, with TRBD2 identical over 16 bases. V dropped 4 bases and J dropped 6; count of bases not matched to a gene: 4. Germline lookup yields CDR1 SGHNT and CDR2 YYREEE (reference sequence). The CDR3 consists of 15 residues. Here the CDR3 DNA reads TGTGCCAGCAGCCCGGGACTAGCGGGAGGGTCCGAGCAGTACTTC. Residues: CASSPGLAGGSEQYF. The full variable domain, its missing parts supplied by reference TRBV5-4 and TRBJ2-7, is ETGVTQSPTHLIKTRGQQVTLRCSSQSGHNTVSWYQQALGQGPQFIFQYYREEENGRGNFPPRFSGLQFPNYSSELNVNALELDDSALYLCASSPGLAGGSEQYFGPGTRLTVT.

This clone was detected only once. The chain couples TRBV6-5 to TRBJ2-7; D perhaps matches TRBD1 (5 bases). The germline gives CDR1 MNHEY, CDR2 SVGAGI. There are 15 residues in the CDR3. Trimming removed 6 bases at V and 1 base at J, with 16 bases between. The CDR3 region has the DNA TGTGCCAGCAGGCCTGACAGTTCCCTATCCTACGAGCAGTACTTC. Translating it yields CASRPDSSLSYEQYF.

V is TRBV5-1 and J is TRBJ2-1; 12 bases are shared with TRBD2. Unmatched junction bases numbered 7, after V lost 2 bases and J lost 4 bases. Germline V gene data show CDR1 as SGHRS and CDR2 as YFSETQ. The CDR3 is 17 amino acids. CDR3 amino acids: CASSFSSGRASYNEQFF. As DNA, the CDR3 is TGCGCCAGCAGCTTCTCTAGCGGGAGGGCCTCATACAATGAGCAGTTCTTC.

The chain has TRBV27 and TRBJ2-1, with 8 bases fitting TRBD2. The V and J ends lost 4 bases and 7 bases, in that order; junction bases with no gene match: 9. Germline V lookup: CDR1 MNHEY, CDR2 SMNVEV (reference sequence). This CDR3 has 15 residues. CDR3 protein: CASSSGTSIGNEQFF. The DNA for the CDR3 is TGTGCCAGCAGTTCCGGGACTAGTATCGGAAATGAGCAGTTCTTC.

In this sample, this clone turned up once. This sequence joins TRBV11-2 and TRBJ1-4; no clear D. CDR1 is SGHAT, CDR2 FQNNGV, per germline. Trimming left V 0 bases short and J 8 bases short, with 19 bases between. This CDR3 is built from 17 residues. CDR3 loop: CASSLDKTARASEKLFF. The CDR3 nucleotides read TGTGCCAGCAGCTTAGATAAGACGGCTAGAGCCTCGGAAAAACTGTTTTTT.

The chain has TRBV18 and TRBJ2-7; 7 bases fit TRBD1. V lost 4 bases to trimming and J lost 2 bases; unmatched junction nucleotides: 5. Germline CDR1 is KGHSH and CDR2 is LQKENI. The CDR3 runs 14 residues. As DNA, the CDR3 is TGTGCCAGCTCACTAACCGGGACAGCCTACGAGCAGTACTTC. Its translation is CASSLTGTAYEQYF.

This chain joins TRBV7-8 and TRBJ2-5; D possibly corresponds to TRBD2 (7 bases). This CDR3 is built from 17 residues. V was clipped by 5 bases and J by 3 bases, with 22 bases between them. Germline V gene sequence: CDR1 SGHVS, CDR2 FQNEAQ. The CDR3, as DNA: TGTGCCAGCAGCCCGCGTGGGGGGGCCGGTACTAAAGAGACCCAGTACTTC. This translates into CASSPRGGAGTKETQYF.

The gene calls are TRBV7-9 and TRBJ1-2, with a possible D match to TRBD1 (5 bases). V lost 5 bases to trimming and J lost 4 bases, with 23 bases between them. In germline, CDR1 is SEHNR, CDR2 FQNEAQ (reference sequence). There are 17 residues in the CDR3. Written as DNA, the CDR3 is TGTGCCAGCAGCCCTAAGGGCGGGACGGTGGACCTCTATGGCTACACCTTC. This codes for CASSPKGGTVDLYGYTF.

The rearrangement links TRBV2 to TRBJ2-3; D perhaps matches TRBD2 (5 bases). The V end was cut by 7 bases, the J end by 0 bases, with 11 bases between. From germline, CDR1 is SNHLY and CDR2 FYNNEI. The CDR3 is 14 residues long. The CDR3 nucleotides read TGTGCCAGCATTTCGGGGAGAAGCACAGATACGCAGTATTTT. Translation: CASISGRSTDTQYF.